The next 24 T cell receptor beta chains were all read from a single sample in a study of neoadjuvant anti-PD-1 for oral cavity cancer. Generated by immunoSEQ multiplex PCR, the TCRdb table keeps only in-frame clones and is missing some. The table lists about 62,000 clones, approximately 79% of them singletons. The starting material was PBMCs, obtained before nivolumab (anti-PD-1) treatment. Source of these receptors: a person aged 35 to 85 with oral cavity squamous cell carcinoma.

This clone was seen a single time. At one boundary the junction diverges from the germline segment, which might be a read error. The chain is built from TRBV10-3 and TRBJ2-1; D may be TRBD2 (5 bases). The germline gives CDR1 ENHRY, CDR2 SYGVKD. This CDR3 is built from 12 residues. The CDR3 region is CANSPGSSEQFF. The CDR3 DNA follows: TGTGCCAACAGTCCCGGTTCTAGCGAGCAGTTCTTC.

CDR3 sequence (DNA): TGTGCGTGGCCCAGGGGGGATTCAGATACGCAGTATTTT. Protein sequence: CAWPRGDSDTQYF. The chain combines TRBV7-9 with TRBJ2-3; maybe TRBD1 (7 bases). The CDR3 loop spans 13 amino acids. The V gene's germline CDR1 is SEHNR and CDR2 FQNEAQ (reference sequence).

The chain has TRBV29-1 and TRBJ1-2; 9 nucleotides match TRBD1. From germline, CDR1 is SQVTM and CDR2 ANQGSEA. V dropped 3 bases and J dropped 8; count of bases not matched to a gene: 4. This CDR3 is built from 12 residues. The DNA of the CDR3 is TGCAGCGTTGATGGGACAGGGATGGGCTACACCTTC. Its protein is CSVDGTGMGYTF. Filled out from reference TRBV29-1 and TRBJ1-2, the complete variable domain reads SAVISQKPSRDICQRGTSLTIQCQVDSQVTMMFWYRQQPGQSLTLIATANQGSEATYESGFVIDKFPISRPNLTFSTLTVSNMSPEDSSIYLCSVDGTGMGYTFGSGTRLTVV.

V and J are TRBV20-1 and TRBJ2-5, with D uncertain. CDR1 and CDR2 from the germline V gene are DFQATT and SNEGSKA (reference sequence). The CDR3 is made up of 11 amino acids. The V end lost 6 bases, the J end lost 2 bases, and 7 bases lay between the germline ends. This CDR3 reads CSAQPQETQYF. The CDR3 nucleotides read TGCAGTGCCCAACCACAAGAGACCCAGTACTTC.

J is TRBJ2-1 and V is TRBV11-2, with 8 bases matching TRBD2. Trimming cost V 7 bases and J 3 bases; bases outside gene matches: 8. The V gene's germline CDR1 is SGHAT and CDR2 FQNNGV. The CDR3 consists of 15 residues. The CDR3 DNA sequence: TGTGCCAGCATTGTAGGGAGCGGGAGCTACAATGAGCAGTTCTTC. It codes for CASIVGSGSYNEQFF.

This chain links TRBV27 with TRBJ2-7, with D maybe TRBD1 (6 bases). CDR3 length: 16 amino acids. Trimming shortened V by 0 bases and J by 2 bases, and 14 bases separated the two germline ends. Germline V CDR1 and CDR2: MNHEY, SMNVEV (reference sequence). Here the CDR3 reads CASSLSGAGATYEQYF. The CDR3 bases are TGTGCCAGCAGTTTATCGGGGGCCGGGGCCACCTACGAGCAGTACTTC.

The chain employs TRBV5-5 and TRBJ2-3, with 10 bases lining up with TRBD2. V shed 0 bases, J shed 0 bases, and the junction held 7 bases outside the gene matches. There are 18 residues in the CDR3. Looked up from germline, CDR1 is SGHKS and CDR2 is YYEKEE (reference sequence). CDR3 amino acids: CASSLAGKTSGSTDTQYF. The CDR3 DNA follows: TGTGCCAGCAGCTTGGCCGGGAAGACTAGCGGGAGCACAGATACGCAGTATTTT.

The CDR3 here is CASSVPGQLIYEQYF. CDR3 bases: TGTGCCAGCAGCGTACCGGGACAGCTAATCTACGAGCAGTACTTC. The V and J genes are TRBV7-2 and TRBJ2-7; TRBD1 matches 7 bases. In germline, CDR1 is SGHTA, CDR2 FQGNSA. The CDR3 contains 15 residues. Germline trimming cut 5 bases from V and 3 bases from J; bases unmatched to any gene: 10.

The CDR3 DNA reads as TGTGCCAGCAGCCCCGGTGTTCGCGGACTCTACACCTTC. Its protein product is CASSPGVRGLYTF. This chain connects TRBV14 to TRBJ1-2; no reliable D call. CDR3 length equals 13 residues. The germline CDR1 and CDR2 sequences are SGHDN and FVKESK. The germline V and J ends were trimmed by 4 bases and 10 bases, with 16 bases remaining between them.

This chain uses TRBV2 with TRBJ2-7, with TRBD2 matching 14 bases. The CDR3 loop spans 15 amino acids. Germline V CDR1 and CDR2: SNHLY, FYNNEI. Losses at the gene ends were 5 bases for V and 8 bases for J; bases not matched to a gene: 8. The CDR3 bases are TGTGCCAGCAGTCCCTGGGGACTAGCGGGAGTCAAGCAGTACTTC. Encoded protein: CASSPWGLAGVKQYF.

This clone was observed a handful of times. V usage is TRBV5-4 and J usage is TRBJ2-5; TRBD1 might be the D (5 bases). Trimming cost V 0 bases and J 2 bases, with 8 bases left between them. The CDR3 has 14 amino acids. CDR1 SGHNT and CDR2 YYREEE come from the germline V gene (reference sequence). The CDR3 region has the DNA TGTGCCAGCAGCTTGGCAGCAGGGCAAGAGACCCAGTACTTC. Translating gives CASSLAAGQETQYF.

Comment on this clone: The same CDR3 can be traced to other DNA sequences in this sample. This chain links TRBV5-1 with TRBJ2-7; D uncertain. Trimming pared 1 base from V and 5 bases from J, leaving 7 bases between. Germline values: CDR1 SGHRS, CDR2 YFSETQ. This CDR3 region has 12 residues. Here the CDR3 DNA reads TGCGCCAGCAGCTTGACCGATAACGAGCAGTACTTC. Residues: CASSLTDNEQYF. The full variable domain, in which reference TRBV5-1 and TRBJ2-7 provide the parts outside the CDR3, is KAGVTQTPRYLIKTRGQQVTLSCSPISGHRSVSWYQQTPGQGLQFLFEYFSETQRNKGNFPGRFSGRQFSNSRSEMNVSTLELGDSALYLCASSLTDNEQYFGPGTRLTVT.

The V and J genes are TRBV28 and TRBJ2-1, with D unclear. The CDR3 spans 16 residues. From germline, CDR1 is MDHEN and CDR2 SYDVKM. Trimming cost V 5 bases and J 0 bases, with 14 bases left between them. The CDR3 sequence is CASSQLDTSSYNEQFF. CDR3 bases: TGTGCCAGCAGTCAACTGGATACGAGCTCCTACAATGAGCAGTTCTTC. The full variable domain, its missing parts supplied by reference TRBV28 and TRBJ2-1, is DVKVTQSSRYLVKRTGEKVFLECVQDMDHENMFWYRQDPGLGLRLIYFSYDVKMKEKGDIPEGYSVSREKKERFSLILESASTNQTSMYLCASSQLDTSSYNEQFFGPGTRLTVL.

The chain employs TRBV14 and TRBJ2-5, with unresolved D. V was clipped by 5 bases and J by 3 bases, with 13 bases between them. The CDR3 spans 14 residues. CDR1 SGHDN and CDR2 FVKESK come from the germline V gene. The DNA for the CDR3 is TGTGCCAGCAGCATCACGCCCGGTGAAGAGACCCAGTACTTC. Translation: CASSITPGEETQYF.

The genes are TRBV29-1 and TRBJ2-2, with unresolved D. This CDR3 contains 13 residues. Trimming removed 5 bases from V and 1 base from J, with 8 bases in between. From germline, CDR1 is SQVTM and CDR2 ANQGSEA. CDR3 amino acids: CSVLPLNTGELFF. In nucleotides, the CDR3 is TGCAGCGTTTTACCCCTGAACACCGGGGAGCTGTTTTTT.

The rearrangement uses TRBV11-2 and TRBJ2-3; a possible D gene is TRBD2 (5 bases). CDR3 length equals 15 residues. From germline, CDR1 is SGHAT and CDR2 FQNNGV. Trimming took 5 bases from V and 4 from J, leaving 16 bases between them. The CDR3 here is CASSRRGGGPDTQYF. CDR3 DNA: TGTGCCAGCAGCCGTCGGGGTGGTGGACCAGATACGCAGTATTTT. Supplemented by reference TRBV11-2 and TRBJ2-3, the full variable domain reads EAGVAQSPRYKIIEKRQSVAFWCNPISGHATLYWYQQILGQGPKLLIQFQNNGVVDDSQLPKDRFSAERLKGVDSTLKIQPAKLEDSAVYLCASSRRGGGPDTQYFGPGTRLTVL.

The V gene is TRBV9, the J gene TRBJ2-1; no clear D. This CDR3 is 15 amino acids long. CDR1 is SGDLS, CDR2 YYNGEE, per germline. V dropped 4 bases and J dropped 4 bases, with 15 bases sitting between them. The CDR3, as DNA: TGTGCCAGCAGCCCCCTCCCCGGCCTTTACAATGAGCAGTTCTTC. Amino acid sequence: CASSPLPGLYNEQFF.

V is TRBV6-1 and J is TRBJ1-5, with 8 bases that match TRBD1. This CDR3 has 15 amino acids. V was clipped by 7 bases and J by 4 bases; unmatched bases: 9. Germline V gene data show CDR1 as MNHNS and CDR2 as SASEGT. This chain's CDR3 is CASTRTGLWNQPQHF. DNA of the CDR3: TGTGCCAGCACCCGGACAGGGTTATGGAATCAGCCCCAGCATTTT.

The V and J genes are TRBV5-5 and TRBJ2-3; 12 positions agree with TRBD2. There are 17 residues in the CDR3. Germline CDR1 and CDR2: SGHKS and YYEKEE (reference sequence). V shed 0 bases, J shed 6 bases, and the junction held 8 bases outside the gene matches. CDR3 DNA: TGTGCCAGCAGCTTGGAACCTAGCGGGAGGGCCGGGGATACGCAGTATTTT. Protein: CASSLEPSGRAGDTQYF.

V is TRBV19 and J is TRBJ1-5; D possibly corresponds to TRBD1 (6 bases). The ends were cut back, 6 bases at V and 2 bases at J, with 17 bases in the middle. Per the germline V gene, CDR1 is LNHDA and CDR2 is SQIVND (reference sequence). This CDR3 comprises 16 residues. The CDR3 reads CASRGFTGIGNQPQHF. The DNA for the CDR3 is TGTGCCAGTAGGGGGTTCACAGGGATAGGCAATCAGCCCCAGCATTTT.

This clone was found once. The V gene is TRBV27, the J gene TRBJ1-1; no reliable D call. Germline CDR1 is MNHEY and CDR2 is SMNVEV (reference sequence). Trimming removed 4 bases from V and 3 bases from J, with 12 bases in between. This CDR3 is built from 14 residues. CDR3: CASSSLAVDTEAFF. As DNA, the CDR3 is TGTGCCAGCAGTTCCTTGGCGGTGGACACTGAAGCTTTCTTT.

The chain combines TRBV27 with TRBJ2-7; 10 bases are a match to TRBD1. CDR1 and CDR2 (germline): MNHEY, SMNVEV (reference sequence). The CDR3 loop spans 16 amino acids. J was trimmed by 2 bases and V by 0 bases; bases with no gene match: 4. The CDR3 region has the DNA TGTGCCAGCAGTTTATCAGGAGGGACAGGGGCCTACGAGCAGTACTTC. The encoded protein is CASSLSGGTGAYEQYF.

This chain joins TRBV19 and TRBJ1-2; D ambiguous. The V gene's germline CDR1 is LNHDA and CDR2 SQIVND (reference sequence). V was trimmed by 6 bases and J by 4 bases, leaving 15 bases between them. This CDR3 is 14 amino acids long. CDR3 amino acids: CASRRDQAGYGYTF. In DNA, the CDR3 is TGTGCCAGTAGGCGCGATCAGGCTGGCTATGGCTACACCTTC.

The DNA for the CDR3 is TGTGCCAGCAGCTTAGCCGGCGGGAGGGCCACTTACAATGAGCAGTTCTTC. Translated: CASSLAGGRATYNEQFF. The J gene is TRBJ2-1, the V gene TRBV7-8; 9 bases match TRBD2. Germline trimming cut 0 bases from V and 4 bases from J; bases unmatched to any gene: 7. This CDR3 contains 17 residues. Germline V gene data show CDR1 as SGHVS and CDR2 as FQNEAQ.